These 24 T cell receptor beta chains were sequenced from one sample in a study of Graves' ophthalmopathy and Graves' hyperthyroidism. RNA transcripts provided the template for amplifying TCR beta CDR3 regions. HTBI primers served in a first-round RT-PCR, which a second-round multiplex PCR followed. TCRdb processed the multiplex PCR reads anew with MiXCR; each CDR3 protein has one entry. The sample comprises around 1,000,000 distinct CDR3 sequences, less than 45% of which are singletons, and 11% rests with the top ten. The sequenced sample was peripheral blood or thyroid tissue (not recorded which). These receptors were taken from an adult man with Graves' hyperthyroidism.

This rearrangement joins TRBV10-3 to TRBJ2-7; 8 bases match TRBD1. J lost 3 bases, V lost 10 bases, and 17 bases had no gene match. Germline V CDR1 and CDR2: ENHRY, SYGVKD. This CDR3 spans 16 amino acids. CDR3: CATAPLWGQVNYEQYF. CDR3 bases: TGTGCCACAGCACCGTTGTGGGGACAGGTAAACTACGAGCAGTACTTC.

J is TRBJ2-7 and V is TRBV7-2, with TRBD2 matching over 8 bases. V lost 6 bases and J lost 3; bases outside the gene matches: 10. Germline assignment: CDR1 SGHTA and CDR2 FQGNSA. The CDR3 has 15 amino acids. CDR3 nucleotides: TGTGCCAGCAGTCCCCCGGTAGCGGGATACTACGAGCAGTACTTC. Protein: CASSPPVAGYYEQYF.

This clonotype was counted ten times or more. DNA for the CDR3: TGCAGCGTACTTACCGGGGAGCTGTTTTTT. Amino acids: CSVLTGELFF. The genes are TRBV29-1 and TRBJ2-2, with no clear D. This CDR3 spans 10 amino acids. Germline V gene lookup returns CDR1 SQVTM and CDR2 ANQGSEA. V dropped 6 bases and J dropped 5 bases, with 4 bases sitting between them.

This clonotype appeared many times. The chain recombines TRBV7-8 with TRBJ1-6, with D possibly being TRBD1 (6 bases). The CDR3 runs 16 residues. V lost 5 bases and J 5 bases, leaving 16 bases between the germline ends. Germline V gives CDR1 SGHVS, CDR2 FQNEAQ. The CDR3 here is CASSPRTNRDNSPLHF. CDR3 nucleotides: TGTGCCAGCAGCCCCCGCACGAACAGGGATAATTCACCCCTCCACTTT.

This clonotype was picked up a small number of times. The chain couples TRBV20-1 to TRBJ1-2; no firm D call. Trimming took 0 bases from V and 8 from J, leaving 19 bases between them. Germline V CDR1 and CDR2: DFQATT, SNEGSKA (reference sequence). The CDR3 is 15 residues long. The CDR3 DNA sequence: TGCAGTGCTAGAGATCTTACACTCGCCCCGGGGGGCTACACCTTC. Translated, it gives CSARDLTLAPGGYTF.

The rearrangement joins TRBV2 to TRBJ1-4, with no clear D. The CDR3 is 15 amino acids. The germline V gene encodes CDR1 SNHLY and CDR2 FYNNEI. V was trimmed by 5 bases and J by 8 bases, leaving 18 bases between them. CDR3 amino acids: CASSSLTNVGEKLFF. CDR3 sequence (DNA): TGTGCCAGCAGTTCCCTAACCAATGTCGGCGAAAAACTGTTTTTT.

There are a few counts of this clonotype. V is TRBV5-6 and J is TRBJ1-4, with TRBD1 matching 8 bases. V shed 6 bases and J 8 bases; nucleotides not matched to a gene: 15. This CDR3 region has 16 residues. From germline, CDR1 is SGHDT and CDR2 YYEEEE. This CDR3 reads CASTSRQDRVDEKLFF. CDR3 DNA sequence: TGTGCCAGCACGAGTAGACAGGACAGGGTCGACGAAAAACTGTTTTTT.

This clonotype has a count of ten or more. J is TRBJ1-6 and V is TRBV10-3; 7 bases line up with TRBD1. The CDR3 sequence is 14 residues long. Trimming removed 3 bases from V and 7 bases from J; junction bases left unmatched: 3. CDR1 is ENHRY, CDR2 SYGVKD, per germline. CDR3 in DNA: TGTGCCATCAGTGAAGTGACAGGGAATTCACCCCTCCACTTT. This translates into CAISEVTGNSPLHF.

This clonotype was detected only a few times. CDR3 residues: CASRGTEGSGELFF. For the CDR3, the DNA is TGTGCCAGCAGAGGGACAGAAGGCTCCGGGGAGCTGTTTTTT. The chain is built from TRBV2 and TRBJ2-2; 7 positions match TRBD1. The CDR3 extends over 14 amino acids. Unmatched junction bases numbered 7, after V lost 6 bases and J lost 6 bases. The germline V gene has CDR1 SNHLY and CDR2 FYNNEI.

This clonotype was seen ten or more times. In DNA form, the CDR3 reads TGTGCCAGCAGTTTAGTCTGGGGACAAGATAAGCTGGCTTTCTTT. This translates into CASSLVWGQDKLAFF. V is TRBV12-3 or TRBV12-4 and J is TRBJ1-1; TRBD1 might be the D (6 bases). The CDR3 extends over 15 amino acids. V was shortened by 1 base and J by 11 bases, with 20 bases between the two germline ends.

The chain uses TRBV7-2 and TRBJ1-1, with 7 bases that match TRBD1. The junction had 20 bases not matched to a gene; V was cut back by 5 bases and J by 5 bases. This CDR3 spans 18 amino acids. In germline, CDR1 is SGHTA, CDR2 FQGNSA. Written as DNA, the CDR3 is TGTGCCAGCAGCCAAGCCCCCCCCAATACAGGGGTATGGACTGAAGCTTTCTTT. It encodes CASSQAPPNTGVWTEAFF.

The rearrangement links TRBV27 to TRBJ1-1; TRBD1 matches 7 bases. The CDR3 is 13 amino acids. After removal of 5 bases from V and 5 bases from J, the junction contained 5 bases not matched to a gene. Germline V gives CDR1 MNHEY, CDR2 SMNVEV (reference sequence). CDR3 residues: CASSATGWTEAFF. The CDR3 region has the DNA TGTGCCAGCAGTGCGACAGGGTGGACTGAAGCTTTCTTT.

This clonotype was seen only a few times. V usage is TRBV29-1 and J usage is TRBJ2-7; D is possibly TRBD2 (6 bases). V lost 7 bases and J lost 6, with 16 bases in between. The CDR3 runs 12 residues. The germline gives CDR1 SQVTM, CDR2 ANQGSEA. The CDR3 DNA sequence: TGCAGCGCGGCCGGGGGTGGGACCGAGCAGTACTTC. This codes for CSAAGGGTEQYF.

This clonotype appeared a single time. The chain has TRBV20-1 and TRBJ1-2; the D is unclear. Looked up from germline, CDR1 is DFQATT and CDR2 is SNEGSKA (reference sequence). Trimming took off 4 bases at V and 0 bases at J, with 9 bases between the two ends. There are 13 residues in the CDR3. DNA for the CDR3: TGCAGTGCTACCCGGGTTGCTAACTATGGCTACACCTTC. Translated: CSATRVANYGYTF.

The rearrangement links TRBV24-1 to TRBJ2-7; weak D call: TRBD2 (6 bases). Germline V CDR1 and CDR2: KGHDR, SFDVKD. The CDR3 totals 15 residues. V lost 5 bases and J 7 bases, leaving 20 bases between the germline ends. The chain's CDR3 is CATSGGGRGNNEQYF. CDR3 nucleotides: TGTGCCACCAGTGGGGGAGGACGGGGGAACAATGAGCAGTACTTC.

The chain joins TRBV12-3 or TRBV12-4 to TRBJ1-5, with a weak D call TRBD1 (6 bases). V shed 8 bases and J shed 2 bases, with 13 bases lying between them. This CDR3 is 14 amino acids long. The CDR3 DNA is TGTGCCAGCGGGGGGCAGGGTCGCAATCAGCCCCAGCATTTT. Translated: CASGGQGRNQPQHF.

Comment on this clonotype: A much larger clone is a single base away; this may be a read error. CDR3 residues: CAGSPGPSAYEQYF. The CDR3 nucleotides are TGTGCCGGCAGCCCAGGACCAAGCGCCTACGAGCAGTACTTC. The chain employs TRBV9 and TRBJ2-7; no clear D. This CDR3 comprises 14 residues. Germline assignment: CDR1 SGDLS and CDR2 YYNGEE.

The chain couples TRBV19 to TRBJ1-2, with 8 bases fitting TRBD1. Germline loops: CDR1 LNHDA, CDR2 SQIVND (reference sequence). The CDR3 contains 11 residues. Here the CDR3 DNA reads TGTGTCGCCAGGGGGCTCGGTGGCTACACCTTC. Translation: CVARGLGGYTF.

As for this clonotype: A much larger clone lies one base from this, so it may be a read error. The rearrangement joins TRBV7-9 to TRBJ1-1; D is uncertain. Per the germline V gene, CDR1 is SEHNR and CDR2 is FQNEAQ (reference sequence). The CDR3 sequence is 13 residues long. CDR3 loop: CTWSVRENTEAFF. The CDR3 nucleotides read TGTACCTGGAGTGTACGGGAGAACACTGAAGCTTTCTTT.

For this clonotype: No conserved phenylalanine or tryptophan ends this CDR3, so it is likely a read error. The CDR3 reads CSARDRYSGSTGELFL. The CDR3 DNA reads as TGCAGTGCTAGAGATCGATATAGTGGGAGCACAGGGGAGCTGTTTCTT. The V and J genes are TRBV20-1 and TRBJ2-2; maybe TRBD2 (5 bases). Trimming left V 0 bases short and J 8 bases short, with 19 bases between. Germline loops: CDR1 DFQATT, CDR2 SNEGSKA (reference sequence). The CDR3 runs to 16 residues.

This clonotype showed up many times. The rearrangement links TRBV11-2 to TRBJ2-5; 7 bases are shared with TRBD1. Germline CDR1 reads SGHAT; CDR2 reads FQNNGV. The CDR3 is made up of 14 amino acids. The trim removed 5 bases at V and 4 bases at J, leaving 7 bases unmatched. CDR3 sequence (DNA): TGTGCCAGCAGCACCCGGGACAGCGGAGAGACCCAGTACTTC. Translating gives CASSTRDSGETQYF.

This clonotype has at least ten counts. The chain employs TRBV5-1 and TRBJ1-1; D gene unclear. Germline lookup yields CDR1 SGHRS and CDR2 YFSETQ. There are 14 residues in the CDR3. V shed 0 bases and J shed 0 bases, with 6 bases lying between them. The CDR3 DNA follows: TGCGCCAGCAGCTTGGCCCAGTTGAACACTGAAGCTTTCTTT. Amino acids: CASSLAQLNTEAFF.

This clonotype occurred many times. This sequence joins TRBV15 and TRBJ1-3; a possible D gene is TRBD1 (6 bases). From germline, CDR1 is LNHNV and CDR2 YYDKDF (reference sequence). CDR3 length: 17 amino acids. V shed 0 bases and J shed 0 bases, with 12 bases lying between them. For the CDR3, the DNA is TGTGCCACCAGCAGAGATCTTGGACAGAGCTCTGGAAACACCATATATTTT. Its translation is CATSRDLGQSSGNTIYF.

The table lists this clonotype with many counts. CDR3 sequence: CASSAQGAGYGYTF. In DNA form, the CDR3 reads TGTGCCAGCAGTGCACAGGGGGCAGGCTATGGCTACACCTTC. The chain links TRBV25-1 to TRBJ1-2; 9 bases match TRBD1. Germline CDR1 reads MGHDK; CDR2 reads SYGVNS. V was pared by 4 bases and J by 4 bases, with 4 bases of the junction left unmatched. There are 14 residues in the CDR3.